The 31 T cell receptor beta chains below all came from one sample that was sequenced in a study of blood T cells in healthy people across ages. A J-beta primer mix and a sample-barcoded 5' primer were used in a second PCR of roughly 6 to 12 cycles. MiXCR, run by TCRdb on the 5' RACE reads, gives a single entry per CDR3 protein. The table includes 650,000 to 800,000 distinct CDR3 sequences, 44% detected once. Sequencing was performed on blood. Source of these receptors: a man aged 55 to 70 in good health.

The CDR3 protein is CASSVLGDRAQNYGYTF. The CDR3 DNA reads TGTGCCAGCAGTGTACTCGGGGACAGGGCACAAAACTATGGCTACACCTTC. The J gene is TRBJ1-2, the V gene TRBV28, with TRBD1 matching over 9 bases. Looked up from germline, CDR1 is MDHEN and CDR2 is SYDVKM. The CDR3 contains 17 residues. Unmatched junction bases numbered 12, after V lost 5 bases and J lost 2 bases.

CDR3 amino acids: CASSPVGGGIQYF. CDR3 nucleotide sequence: TGCGCCAGCAGCCCGGTGGGGGGGGGCATTCAGTACTTC. The rearrangement joins TRBV4-1 to TRBJ2-4; 7 bases are shared with TRBD2. Germline V lookup: CDR1 MGHRA, CDR2 YSYEKL. Trimming took 4 bases from V and 9 from J; bases not matched to a gene: 6. The length of the CDR3 is 13 residues.

The rearrangement joins TRBV12-3 or TRBV12-4 to TRBJ1-4, with a possible D match to TRBD1 (5 bases). The ends were cut back, 6 bases at V and 8 bases at J, with 19 bases in the middle. This CDR3 is built from 15 residues. The CDR3 loop is CASSGGRTQGEKLFF. Here the CDR3 DNA reads TGTGCCAGCAGCGGGGGGAGGACTCAAGGCGAAAAACTGTTTTTT.

Here the CDR3 reads CASSLNLGGGDTQYF. The CDR3 DNA sequence: TGTGCCAGCAGCTTAAACTTAGGAGGGGGGGATACGCAGTATTTT. The chain uses TRBV7-2 and TRBJ2-3; D is perhaps TRBD1 or TRBD2 (6 bases each). From germline, CDR1 is SGHTA and CDR2 FQGNSA. Trimming stripped 2 bases from V and 6 bases from J, with 15 bases between. CDR3 length: 15 amino acids.

CDR3 DNA sequence: TGTGCCAGCAGCTTATTGTGGGGACAGGGGCAAAAATCCCGAATCCAAGAGACCCAGTACTTC. Its protein is CASSLLWGQGQKSRIQETQYF. This chain uses TRBV11-2 with TRBJ2-5; 10 bases match TRBD1. With V trimmed by 2 bases and J by 1 base, 19 bases remained unmatched. This CDR3 spans 21 amino acids. Per germline, CDR1 SGHAT and CDR2 FQNNGV.

This chain links TRBV12-3 or TRBV12-4 with TRBJ2-1; TRBD1 aligns across 9 bases. V dropped 4 bases and J dropped 7; count of bases not matched to a gene: 8. This CDR3 has 15 residues. CDR3 nucleotide sequence: TGTGCCAGCAGTTCCGGGACAGGGAATTTGAATGAGCAGTTCTTC. Its translation: CASSSGTGNLNEQFF.

As DNA, the CDR3 is TGTGCCAGCAGCAGACAGGTACCTTCACCCCTCCACTTT. Protein: CASSRQVPSPLHF. This chain connects TRBV6-2 or TRBV6-3 to TRBJ1-6, with D possibly matching TRBD1 (6 bases). Germline V gene sequence: CDR1 MNHEY, CDR2 SVGEGT. The ends were cut back, 6 bases at V and 9 bases at J, with 12 bases in the middle. The CDR3 consists of 13 residues.

The chain is built from TRBV28 and TRBJ2-2; D remains unclear. The CDR3 spans 15 residues. Germline CDR1 and CDR2: MDHEN and SYDVKM. With 2 bases removed from V and 6 bases from J, the gap between germline ends came to 13 bases. The CDR3 spells CASSLRNGRAGELFF. The CDR3 DNA follows: TGTGCCAGCAGTTTACGGAACGGAAGGGCCGGGGAGCTGTTTTTT.

This clonotype came up many times. The V gene is TRBV20-1, the J gene TRBJ1-2; 8 nucleotides agree with TRBD1. The CDR3 is made up of 17 amino acids. The junction had 13 bases not matched to a gene; V was cut back by 3 bases and J by 1 base. CDR1 and CDR2 from the germline V gene are DFQATT and SNEGSKA (reference sequence). Written as DNA, the CDR3 is TGCAGTGCTAGTAGGAACAGGGGGTTAAGGTTTAACTATGGCTACACCTTC. Translated, it gives CSASRNRGLRFNYGYTF.

This clonotype was counted a few times. The chain carries TRBV12-5 and TRBJ2-3; D call uncertain. The CDR3 extends over 13 amino acids. Germline V gene lookup returns CDR1 LGHNT and CDR2 FRNRAP. Trimming stripped 2 bases from V and 4 bases from J, with 7 bases between. DNA of the CDR3: TGTGCTAGTGGTTTGATCTCGGCAGATACGCAGTATTTT. This translates into CASGLISADTQYF.

This clonotype was seen just once. The junction departs from the called germline gene at one end, perhaps through a read error. The V gene is TRBV11-2, the J gene TRBJ2-7, with D uncertain. This CDR3 comprises 16 residues. Looked up from germline, CDR1 is SGHAT and CDR2 is FQNNGV. The CDR3 loop is CASSPTRGSFQYAQYF. The CDR3 DNA follows: TGTGCCAGCAGCCCCACGCGCGGCAGCTTCCAATACGCGCAGTACTTC.

In DNA form, the CDR3 reads TGTGCCAGCATCGGGGAACGGGATAGCAATCAGCCCCAGCATTTT. Translating gives CASIGERDSNQPQHF. The chain employs TRBV28 and TRBJ1-5; no reliable D call. CDR1 and CDR2 (germline): MDHEN, SYDVKM. This CDR3 region has 15 residues. The ends were cut back, 7 bases at V and 0 bases at J, with 13 bases in the middle. Based on the CDR3 plus reference TRBV28 and TRBJ1-5, the full variable domain is DVKVTQSSRYLVKRTGEKVFLECVQDMDHENMFWYRQDPGLGLRLIYFSYDVKMKEKGDIPEGYSVSREKKERFSLILESASTNQTSMYLCASIGERDSNQPQHFGDGTRLSIL.

This clonotype was observed a handful of times. The genes are TRBV20-1 and TRBJ2-3, with 7 bases identical to TRBD2. The CDR3 length is 15 residues. V lost 0 bases and J lost 5; bases outside the gene matches: 8. Germline loops: CDR1 DFQATT, CDR2 SNEGSKA (reference sequence). As DNA, the CDR3 is TGCAGTGCTAGAGATTACGGCGGGGGAGGAGATACGCAGTATTTT. Protein product: CSARDYGGGGDTQYF.

Only a few counts were recorded for this clonotype. DNA of the CDR3: TGCAGCGTGGCCCCTAGGGCAGATACGCAGTATTTT. This gives the protein CSVAPRADTQYF. The chain couples TRBV29-1 to TRBJ2-3; no reliable D call. V shed 6 bases and J shed 4 bases, with 11 bases lying between them. Germline lookup yields CDR1 SQVTM and CDR2 ANQGSEA. The CDR3 runs to 12 residues.

A few counts support this clonotype. V gene TRBV6-5 combines with J gene TRBJ1-4; 7 bases agree with TRBD1. The CDR3 runs 14 residues. Looked up from germline, CDR1 is MNHEY and CDR2 is SVGAGI. The trim removed 6 bases at V and 8 bases at J, leaving 9 bases unmatched. CDR3 region: CASSLGGYGEKLFF. Here the CDR3 DNA reads TGTGCCAGCAGCCTAGGGGGCTATGGGGAAAAACTGTTTTTT.

The CDR3 bases are TGTGCCAGCAGTACTAGCGCCGGCTACGAGCAGTACTTC. This codes for CASSTSAGYEQYF. V gene TRBV9 combines with J gene TRBJ2-7, with TRBD2 identical over 7 bases. V was pared by 5 bases and J by 3 bases, with 5 bases of the junction left unmatched. Germline loops: CDR1 SGDLS, CDR2 YYNGEE. The CDR3 runs 13 residues.

The genes are TRBV5-8 and TRBJ2-1; D is possibly TRBD2 (5 bases). Germline lookup yields CDR1 SGHTS and CDR2 YDEGEE. V gave up 7 bases and J gave up 0 bases, with 14 bases separating them. The CDR3 contains 15 residues. The CDR3 sequence: CASLQRRSSYNEQFF. The CDR3 region has the DNA TGTGCCAGCTTACAGCGGAGGAGCTCCTACAATGAGCAGTTCTTC.

The V and J genes are TRBV28 and TRBJ1-5, with unresolved D. V dropped 3 bases and J dropped 6 bases, with 9 bases sitting between them. Germline V CDR1 and CDR2: MDHEN, SYDVKM. The CDR3 totals 13 residues. CDR3 nucleotides: TGTGCCAGCAGTTTGCGGGAGGCTCAGCCCCAGCATTTT. This codes for CASSLREAQPQHF.

The chain links TRBV15 to TRBJ1-5, with D unclear. V was clipped by 0 bases and J by 1 base, with 4 bases between them. The CDR3 has 14 residues. The germline V gene has CDR1 LNHNV and CDR2 YYDKDF (reference sequence). CDR3 nucleotides: TGTGCCACCAGCAGAGATCGGAGCAATCAGCCCCAGCATTTT. Translation: CATSRDRSNQPQHF.

About this clonotype: A read error may account for a junction end that differs from germline. The rearrangement uses TRBV13 and TRBJ2-3, with D perhaps TRBD2 (5 bases). The CDR3 sequence is 17 residues long. In germline, CDR1 is PRHDT, CDR2 FYEKMQ (reference sequence). Written as DNA, the CDR3 is TGTACCAGCAGCCCCCCGGCGGAGGCCCTTCAGCCAGATACGCAGTATTTT. It translates to CTSSPPAEALQPDTQYF.

The genes are TRBV19 and TRBJ2-1, with unresolved D. V shed 9 bases and J shed 6 bases, with 6 bases lying between them. The CDR3 sequence is 10 residues long. Germline assignment: CDR1 LNHDA and CDR2 SQIVND (reference sequence). The CDR3: CARTANEQFF. The CDR3 DNA reads TGTGCCAGGACCGCCAATGAGCAGTTCTTC.

The sample holds many counts of this clonotype. The chain is built from TRBV29-1 and TRBJ1-4; D unclear. From germline, CDR1 is SQVTM and CDR2 ANQGSEA. The CDR3 covers 13 residues. V lost 4 bases to trimming and J lost 8 bases, with 14 bases between them. The CDR3 nucleotides are TGCAGCGTTGCGGCGGCCATAGGGGAAAAACTGTTTTTT. Its translation is CSVAAAIGEKLFF.

V usage is TRBV6-5 and J usage is TRBJ2-1; TRBD1 matches 9 bases. The J call may be faulty, since TRBJ2-7 better matches the DNA end. CDR3 length equals 14 residues. CDR1 MNHEY and CDR2 SVGAGI come from the germline V gene. CDR3 sequence: CASSYSGQGREQYF. CDR3 DNA: TGTGCCAGCAGTTACTCAGGACAGGGGCGCGAGCAGTACTTC.

This chain uses TRBV7-2 with TRBJ1-5, with 7 positions matching TRBD1. This CDR3 has 17 residues. J was trimmed by 5 bases and V by 2 bases; bases with no gene match: 12. Germline CDR1 and CDR2: SGHTA and FQGNSA. This CDR3 reads CASSLKGTVGADQPQHF. The CDR3 DNA reads TGTGCCAGCAGCTTAAAGGGGACAGTGGGGGCGGATCAGCCCCAGCATTTT.

The chain uses TRBV6-6 and TRBJ2-7; no definite D call. Deletions cut 11 bases from V and 0 bases from J, with 14 bases between. The CDR3 spans 13 residues. The V gene's germline CDR1 is MNHNY and CDR2 SVGAGI (reference sequence). This CDR3 is CAVAPFSSYEQYF. CDR3 in DNA: TGTGCCGTCGCGCCCTTCAGCTCCTACGAGCAGTACTTC.

The V gene is TRBV7-6, the J gene TRBJ2-3; TRBD2 might be the D (5 bases). Germline V gene data show CDR1 as SGHVS and CDR2 as FNYEAQ. The V gene lost 6 bases and the J gene lost 1 base, with 14 bases spanning the gap. The CDR3 consists of 15 residues. The CDR3 sequence: CASRPSGVRTDTQYF. The CDR3 bases are TGTGCCAGCAGACCCTCCGGGGTTCGCACAGATACGCAGTATTTT.

The chain joins TRBV18 to TRBJ2-7; 9 bases are shared with TRBD1. V gave up 5 bases and J gave up 1 base; unmatched junction bases: 9. The CDR3 length is 16 residues. The germline gives CDR1 KGHSH, CDR2 LQKENI. The CDR3 reads CASSSAGTGWSYEQYF. The CDR3 DNA is TGTGCCAGCTCATCAGCCGGGACAGGGTGGTCCTACGAGCAGTACTTC.

A few counts support this clonotype. The V and J genes are TRBV10-3 and TRBJ2-7; D gene unclear. CDR3 length: 14 residues. Germline-derived CDR1 and CDR2 are ENHRY and SYGVKD. The V and J ends lost 3 bases and 0 bases respectively, with 9 bases between them. CDR3 protein: CAISDDSYSYEQYF. CDR3 sequence (DNA): TGTGCCATCAGTGATGACTCTTACTCCTACGAGCAGTACTTC.

Remarks on this clonotype: A much larger clone lies one base from this, so it may be a read error. The rearrangement links TRBV29-1 to TRBJ2-5; D is undetermined. V shed 7 bases and J shed 2 bases, with 14 bases lying between them. There are 13 residues in the CDR3. CDR1 SQVTM and CDR2 ANQGSEA come from the germline V gene. The CDR3 bases are TGCAGCGGTGGTGGCCTGCCTCAAGAGACCCAGTACTTC. Its protein product is CSGGGLPQETQYF.

The CDR3 region has the DNA TGCGCCAGCAGCTGGAATACAGGGGGCAGGGAGACCCAGTACTTC. It encodes CASSWNTGGRETQYF. The chain is built from TRBV5-1 and TRBJ2-5; 9 nucleotides line up with TRBD1. Germline V gives CDR1 SGHRS, CDR2 YFSETQ. There are 15 residues in the CDR3. J gave up 5 bases and V 3 bases, and 8 bases lay outside the gene matches.

V gene TRBV12-3 or TRBV12-4 combines with J gene TRBJ1-5; a possible D gene is TRBD1 (5 bases). The CDR3 has 15 amino acids. The ends were cut back, 6 bases at V and 6 bases at J, with 18 bases in the middle. The CDR3 coding sequence is TGTGCCAGCAGCTTTATGGGGGGAGTCGGTCAGCCCCAGCATTTT. This codes for CASSFMGGVGQPQHF.